These 20 T cell receptor beta chains were sequenced from one sample in a study of blood T cell repertoires in COVID-19. Produced via immunoSEQ multiplex PCR; TCRdb's table is partial and in-frame only. The sample lists some 250,000 clones; about 85% were seen once. Source material: peripheral blood. These receptors all come from a woman aged 80 or older with acute or convalescent COVID-19.

In nucleotides, the CDR3 is TGTGCCATCGGGCCCCGAGCGGGGGTGATCAGCGAGCAGTACTTC. Translating gives CAIGPRAGVISEQYF. The J gene is TRBJ2-7, the V gene TRBV10-3, with 8 bases fitting TRBD2. This CDR3 contains 15 residues. Germline CDR1 is ENHRY and CDR2 is SYGVKD. V shed 8 bases, J shed 6 bases, and the junction held 15 bases outside the gene matches.

The chain has TRBV6-2 or TRBV6-3 and TRBJ2-2; 8 positions match TRBD2. Germline V gene lookup returns CDR1 MNHEY and CDR2 SVGEGT. V shed 5 bases and J 6 bases; nucleotides not matched to a gene: 8. CDR3 length: 15 residues. The CDR3 sequence: CASSQISGKAGELFF. CDR3 coding DNA: TGTGCCAGCAGTCAAATTAGCGGGAAGGCCGGGGAGCTGTTTTTT.

This clone was counted a single time. V gene TRBV20-1 combines with J gene TRBJ1-2; 9 bases are a match to TRBD1. The CDR3 runs to 16 residues. Trimming at V came to 3 bases and at J to 3 bases, leaving 11 bases not matched to a gene. CDR1 is DFQATT and CDR2 is SNEGSKA in the germline V gene (reference sequence). The CDR3, as DNA: TGCAGTGCTAGTACTCGGGCGGGACAGGGACACTATGGCTACACCTTC. Translating gives CSASTRAGQGHYGYTF.

This clone has only one observation. The chain combines TRBV7-8 with TRBJ2-7, with 8 positions matching TRBD1. Germline V gene sequence: CDR1 SGHVS, CDR2 FQNEAQ. This CDR3 region has 14 residues. Trimming took 1 base from V and 6 from J; bases not matched to a gene: 5. The CDR3 bases are TGTGCCAGCAGCTTAGGACAGGGGTTAGGCGAGCAGTACTTC. Amino acids: CASSLGQGLGEQYF.

V is TRBV6-6 and J is TRBJ2-2, with a tentative D call TRBD2 (6 bases). Germline V gives CDR1 MNHNY, CDR2 SVGAGI (reference sequence). This CDR3 has 16 amino acids. V shed 2 bases and J shed 0 bases, with 10 bases lying between them. The CDR3 region is CASSYGRLANTGELFF. In nucleotides, the CDR3 is TGTGCCAGCAGTTACGGTCGACTAGCGAACACCGGGGAGCTGTTTTTT.

This sequence joins TRBV5-5 and TRBJ2-5; 11 nucleotides agree with TRBD2. J lost 1 base, V lost 5 bases, and 7 bases had no gene match. Germline values: CDR1 SGHKS, CDR2 YYEKEE (reference sequence). The CDR3 sequence is 16 residues long. CDR3 residues: CASRSLAGVSQETQYF. In DNA form, the CDR3 reads TGTGCCAGCAGGTCACTAGCGGGAGTATCCCAAGAGACCCAGTACTTC.

This sequence joins TRBV7-2 and TRBJ1-3, with D hard to call. Trimming removed 5 bases from V and 2 bases from J, with 16 bases in between. Germline CDR1 and CDR2: SGHTA and FQGNSA. The CDR3 consists of 16 residues. The CDR3 is CASSEQRTRTGNTIYF. In DNA, the CDR3 is TGTGCCAGCAGCGAGCAGCGAACACGGACTGGAAACACCATATATTTT.

J is TRBJ1-2 and V is TRBV14, with D possibly matching TRBD1 (5 bases). From germline, CDR1 is SGHDN and CDR2 FVKESK. This CDR3 has 16 amino acids. V was cut by 1 base and J by 8 bases, with 20 bases left in between. The chain's CDR3 is CASSQAGSKGIVGYTF. The CDR3 DNA sequence: TGTGCCAGCAGCCAAGCAGGGTCGAAGGGGATTGTCGGCTACACCTTC.

This clone has just a few counts. The genes are TRBV5-4 and TRBJ1-1; 10 positions match TRBD1. CDR3 length: 14 amino acids. Losses at the gene ends were 4 bases for V and 4 bases for J; bases not matched to a gene: 4. Germline CDR1 is SGHNT and CDR2 is YYREEE (reference sequence). The CDR3: CASSTRTGGTEAFF. The CDR3 DNA reads as TGTGCCAGCAGCACAAGGACAGGGGGCACTGAAGCTTTCTTT.

The V call is TRBV7-9, the J call TRBJ1-1; D not resolved. The CDR3 loop spans 12 amino acids. In germline, CDR1 is SEHNR, CDR2 FQNEAQ (reference sequence). V was clipped by 4 bases and J by 8 bases, with 11 bases between them. In DNA, the CDR3 is TGTGCCAGCAGCTCCGGTTGGGCCGAAGCTTTCTTT. Translating it yields CASSSGWAEAFF.

CDR3 sequence (DNA): TGTGCCAGCACTATTGGGAGTACGGATTCACCCCTCCACTTT. Its protein product is CASTIGSTDSPLHF. V is TRBV6-6 and J is TRBJ1-6, with no clear D. Between the trimmed V and J ends, which lost 7 bases and 8 bases, there was a span of 15 bases. The germline V gene encodes CDR1 MNHNY and CDR2 SVGAGI (reference sequence). The CDR3 runs to 14 residues.

The chain uses TRBV18 and TRBJ1-5; TRBD1 might be the D (5 bases). Germline assignment: CDR1 KGHSH and CDR2 LQKENI. There are 17 residues in the CDR3. Trimming cost V 6 bases and J 3 bases, with 21 bases left between them. CDR3 in amino acids: CASSSLGGGRNNQPQHF. The CDR3 DNA reads as TGTGCCAGCTCGTCCCTGGGGGGAGGCCGGAACAATCAGCCCCAGCATTTT. Together with reference TRBV18 and TRBJ1-5, the CDR3 gives the full variable domain: NAGVMQNPRHLVRRRGQEARLRCSPMKGHSHVYWYRQLPEEGLKFMVYLQKENIIDESGMPKERFSAEFPKEGPSILRIQQVVRGDSAAYFCASSSLGGGRNNQPQHFGDGTRLSIL.

This clone was counted a few times. The chain couples TRBV2 to TRBJ2-2; tentative D call: TRBD1 (5 bases). The germline V and J ends were trimmed by 1 base and 3 bases, with 9 bases remaining between them. This CDR3 contains 15 residues. Germline lookup yields CDR1 SNHLY and CDR2 FYNNEI. CDR3 nucleotide sequence: TGTGCCAGCAGTGAAGGGGGCGCGGACACCGGGGAGCTGTTTTTT. This encodes CASSEGGADTGELFF. Filled out from reference TRBV2 and TRBJ2-2, the complete variable domain reads EPEVTQTPSHQVTQMGQEVILRCVPISNHLYFYWYRQILGQKVEFLVSFYNNEISEKSEIFDDQFSVERPDGSNFTLKIRSTKLEDSAMYFCASSEGGADTGELFFGEGSRLTVL.

This clone was counted only a few times. The chain employs TRBV9 and TRBJ1-2; 9 bases match TRBD1. The CDR3 covers 17 residues. From germline, CDR1 is SGDLS and CDR2 YYNGEE. The ends lost 4 bases at V and 12 bases at J; junction bases unmatched: 22. The CDR3 nucleotides are TGTGCCAGCAGCAAACAACCGGGACAGGGAAGCGGTACCTCTGACACCTTC. Encoded protein: CASSKQPGQGSGTSDTF.

This clone was recorded once. The V and J genes are TRBV7-9 and TRBJ1-5, with D uncertain. Trimming removed 3 bases at V and 6 bases at J, with 9 bases between. The CDR3 contains 13 residues. Germline lookup yields CDR1 SEHNR and CDR2 FQNEAQ (reference sequence). CDR3 nucleotides: TGTGCCAGCAGCTTGGAAGGGAGTCAGCCCCAGCATTTT. It encodes CASSLEGSQPQHF.

This chain joins TRBV5-1 and TRBJ2-5; 7 nucleotides align to TRBD2. The CDR3 spans 15 residues. J was trimmed by 3 bases and V by 4 bases; bases with no gene match: 9. Per germline, CDR1 SGHRS and CDR2 YFSETQ. Here the CDR3 DNA reads TGCGCCAGCAGCACGCCGGGGAGGGCTGAAGAGACCCAGTACTTC. Residues: CASSTPGRAEETQYF.

The V gene is TRBV13, the J gene TRBJ1-1, with 7 bases identical to TRBD1. Unmatched junction bases numbered 4, after V lost 5 bases and J lost 1 base. The CDR3 consists of 14 residues. The V gene's germline CDR1 is PRHDT and CDR2 FYEKMQ (reference sequence). The CDR3 region has the DNA TGTGCCAGCAGCCTCCGGGACAGGAACACTGAAGCTTTCTTT. Its translation: CASSLRDRNTEAFF.

Of note for this clone: The sample contains more than one DNA sequence encoding this CDR3. V and J are TRBV3-1 (or the pseudogene TRBV3-2) and TRBJ1-5; D is undetermined. Germline V gene sequence: CDR1 LGHDT, CDR2 YNNKEL (reference sequence). The CDR3 covers 13 residues. The V end lost 0 bases, the J end lost 4 bases, and 4 bases lay between the germline ends. The CDR3 spells CASSQDRNQPQHF. The CDR3 region has the DNA TGTGCCAGCAGCCAAGATCGGAATCAGCCCCAGCATTTT.

The chain employs TRBV19 and TRBJ2-1; the D gene is possibly TRBD1 (6 bases). V lost 7 bases to trimming and J lost 3 bases, with 7 bases between them. CDR3 length: 12 amino acids. Germline loops: CDR1 LNHDA, CDR2 SQIVND (reference sequence). The CDR3: CASTQGYNEQFF. The CDR3 nucleotides are TGTGCCAGTACACAGGGCTACAATGAGCAGTTCTTC.

The rearrangement joins TRBV12-3 or TRBV12-4 to TRBJ1-5; D is uncertain. The CDR3 is 11 amino acids. Trimming removed 5 bases at V and 9 bases at J, with 8 bases between. The CDR3 loop reads CASSVEGPQHF. DNA of the CDR3: TGTGCCAGCAGTGTGGAGGGGCCCCAGCATTTT.